This TCR beta chain was found in a study of T cell responses to AZD1222 COVID-19 vaccine. Study results and caveats: Unmutated regions of variants are reportedly targeted by nearly half of spike-specific TCRs.

As regards this clone: What it recognizes is unknown.

The protocol was immunoSEQ multiplex PCR, while the TCRdb copy is restricted to in-frame clones and leaves out a portion. This sample carries about 200,000 clones, about 94% of them seen once, and the ten largest clones take about 1%. Trimming shortened V by 2 bases and J by 2 bases, and 5 bases separated the two germline ends. The CDR3 runs 13 residues. Germline values: CDR1 MNHEY, CDR2 SVGEGT. Pooling was applied to second doses at about 4 or about 12 weeks. This material consisted of peripheral blood, taken 28 days after the second AZD1222 dose. This sequence joins TRBV6-2 or TRBV6-3 and TRBJ2-3; D is uncertain. The TCR was taken from an adult who received the AZD1222 COVID-19 vaccine. The CDR3 region is CASSYATTDTQYF. The CDR3, as DNA: TGTGCCAGCAGTTACGCTACCACAGATACGCAGTATTTT.